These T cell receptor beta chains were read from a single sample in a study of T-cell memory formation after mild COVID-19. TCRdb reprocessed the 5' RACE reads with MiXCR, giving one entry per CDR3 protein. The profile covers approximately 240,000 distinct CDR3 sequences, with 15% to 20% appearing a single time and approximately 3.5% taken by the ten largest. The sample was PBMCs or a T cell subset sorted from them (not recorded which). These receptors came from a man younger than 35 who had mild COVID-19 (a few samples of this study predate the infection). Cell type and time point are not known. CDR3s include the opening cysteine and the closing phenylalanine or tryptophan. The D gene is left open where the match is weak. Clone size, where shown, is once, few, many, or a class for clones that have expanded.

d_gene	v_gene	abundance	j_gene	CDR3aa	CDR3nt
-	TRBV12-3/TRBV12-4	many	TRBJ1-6	CASGVYNSPLHF	TGTGCCAGCGGGGTTTATAATTCACCCCTCCACTTT
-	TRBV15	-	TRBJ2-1	CATSRGGTEQFF	TGTGCCACCAGCAGAGGAGGGACAGAGCAGTTCTTC
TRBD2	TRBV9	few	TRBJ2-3	CASSVFELAGGTQYF	TGTGCCAGCAGCGTATTTGAACTAGCGGGGGGTACGCAGTATTTT
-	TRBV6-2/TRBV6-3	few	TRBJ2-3	CASINGGSTDTQYF	TGTGCCAGCATCAACGGGGGAAGCACAGATACGCAGTATTTT
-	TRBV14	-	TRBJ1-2	CASSTYGQLYGYTF	TGTGCCAGCAGTACTTATGGACAGCTCTATGGCTACACCTTC
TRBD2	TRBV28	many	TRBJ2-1	CASSISGLAGGTSYNEQFF	TGTGCCAGCAGTATCTCGGGACTAGCGGGTGGAACTTCCTACAATGAGCAGTTCTTC
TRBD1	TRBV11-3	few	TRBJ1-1	CASSQGQEAFF	TGTGCCAGCAGCCAGGGACAGGAAGCTTTCTTT
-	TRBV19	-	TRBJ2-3	CASSIHSDTQYF	TGTGCCAGTAGTATCCATTCAGATACGCAGTATTTT
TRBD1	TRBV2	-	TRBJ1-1	CASRNTGGGTEAFF	TGTGCCAGCAGGAACACAGGGGGCGGGACTGAAGCTTTCTTT
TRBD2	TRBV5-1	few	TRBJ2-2	CASSLVVGLAGTGELFF	TGCGCCAGCAGCTTGGTAGTCGGACTAGCGGGAACCGGGGAGCTGTTTTTT